Given below is one TCR beta chain in context. The data stem from a study of T cells in Graves' hyperthyroidism and ophthalmopathy. The V and J ends lost 3 bases and 2 bases respectively, with 9 bases between them. The CDR3 extends over 14 amino acids. Germline-derived CDR1 and CDR2 are KGHDR and SFDVKD. Orbital computed tomography, thyroid ultrasound, serum thyroxine and TRAb, and clinical symptoms together informed the diagnoses. Template material for amplifying TCR beta CDR3 regions consisted of RNA transcripts. With the HTBI primer set, the TCR CDR3 went through a first round of RT-PCR. TCRdb recomputed calls from the multiplex PCR reads with MiXCR, one row per CDR3 protein. This table has about 290,000 distinct CDR3 sequences, 16% appearing once.

The sequencing sample was made of blood. This rearrangement joins TRBV24-1 to TRBJ2-5; possible D gene TRBD1, 5 bases. This receptor was obtained from a young man with Graves' hyperthyroidism. The DNA for the CDR3 is TGTGCCACCAGTGATCGACAGACTCAAGAGACCCAGTACTTC. This codes for CATSDRQTQETQYF.